Listed below are T cell receptor beta chains from one sample, sequenced in a study of patients and donors after allogeneic stem cell transplantation. MiXCR, applied by TCRdb to the RT-PCR reads, yields one record per CDR3 protein. The sample shows approximately 150,000 distinct CDR3 sequences, 30% to 45% of them seen only once. The source material was blood, either unsorted or a sorted T cell fraction (not recorded which). These receptors were collected from a human donor who was either an allogeneic HSCT recipient or a stem cell or donor lymphocyte infusion donor (not recorded which). It is not recorded whose cells these are; they may come from a transplant donor. Both conserved end residues are part of each CDR3. Fields, in order: CDR3 DNA, CDR3 protein, D gene, clone size, J gene, V gene. The D gene is left open where the match is weak. Clone size, where shown, is once, few, many, or a class for clones that have expanded.

DNA: TGTGCCAGCAGCGCAGGTTTTGGTGGGGGCAATCAGCCCCAGCATTTT; CDR3: CASSAGFGGGNQPQHF; D: -; size: few; J: TRBJ1-5; V: TRBV9
DNA: TGTGCCAGCAGTTACTGGACAGGGACGGACATGGCTGAAGCTTTCTTT; CDR3: CASSYWTGTDMAEAFF; D: TRBD1; size: few; J: TRBJ1-1; V: TRBV6-5
DNA: TGTGCCAGCAGTTTAGGGATACAGGGGAATCAGCCCCAGCATTTT; CDR3: CASSLGIQGNQPQHF; D: TRBD1; size: -; J: TRBJ1-5; V: TRBV12-3/TRBV12-4
DNA: TGTGCCAGCAGCGACAGGAGCTGGCAGCCCCAGCATTTT; CDR3: CASSDRSWQPQHF; D: -; size: -; J: TRBJ1-5; V: TRBV28
DNA: TGTGCCAGCACCACGTGGGGACACGGAAACACCATATATTTT; CDR3: CASTTWGHGNTIYF; D: -; size: few; J: TRBJ1-3; V: TRBV12-3/TRBV12-4
DNA: TGTGCCAGTAGCTACGGGACTAGCGGGGGGCAAGAGACCCAGTACTTC; CDR3: CASSYGTSGGQETQYF; D: TRBD2; size: many; J: TRBJ2-5; V: TRBV19
DNA: TGTGCCAGCAGTTACGGAGGGGCTGAAGCTTTCTTT; CDR3: CASSYGGAEAFF; D: -; size: few; J: TRBJ1-1; V: TRBV6-5
DNA: TGTGCCATACAAACCGGGACCGAAGCTTTCTTT; CDR3: CAIQTGTEAFF; D: -; size: -; J: TRBJ1-1; V: TRBV28
DNA: TGTGCCAGCATCCAACACACTAGCGGGGGACTGTACAATGAGCAGTTCTTC; CDR3: CASIQHTSGGLYNEQFF; D: TRBD2; size: -; J: TRBJ2-1; V: TRBV7-2
DNA: TGTGCCAGCAGTCTTCCGACCCCGACCCCCCGGAATCAGCCCCAGCATTTT; CDR3: CASSLPTPTPRNQPQHF; D: -; size: few; J: TRBJ1-5; V: TRBV11-3
DNA: TGTGCCAGCAGATACAGCATCACCTCTGGAAACACCATATATTTT; CDR3: CASRYSITSGNTIYF; D: -; size: few; J: TRBJ1-3; V: TRBV12-3/TRBV12-4
DNA: TGTGCCAGCAGTTACGGTTTGGGTGACGTTCCTTATGGCTACACCTTC; CDR3: CASSYGLGDVPYGYTF; D: -; size: -; J: TRBJ1-2; V: TRBV6-5
DNA: TGTGCCACCATTGACGGTGGAGAAAGCACTGAAGCTTTCTTT; CDR3: CATIDGGESTEAFF; D: -; size: few; J: TRBJ1-1; V: TRBV28
DNA: TGTGCCAGCAGTAATAACTATGGCTACACCTTC; CDR3: CASSNNYGYTF; D: -; size: few; J: TRBJ1-2; V: TRBV27
DNA: TGCAGTGCTAGTCAAGGCCTTGGGTCTGGAAACACCATATATTTT; CDR3: CSASQGLGSGNTIYF; D: -; size: few; J: TRBJ1-3; V: TRBV20-1
DNA: TGTGCCAGCAGCTTCCCTAGGGGTTTGGACTATGGCTACACCTTC; CDR3: CASSFPRGLDYGYTF; D: -; size: -; J: TRBJ1-2; V: TRBV7-9
DNA: TGTGCCAGCAGTTTGCTGGGAAGTGTCTATGGCTACACCTTC; CDR3: CASSLLGSVYGYTF; D: -; size: few; J: TRBJ1-2; V: TRBV12-3/TRBV12-4
DNA: TGCAGCGTTGCCGCTATGACAGGGGGCCAACGGGATGGCTACACCTTC; CDR3: CSVAAMTGGQRDGYTF; D: TRBD1; size: -; J: TRBJ1-2; V: TRBV29-1
DNA: TGCAGCGTTGAAAGAGACAGCTCCTACAATGAGCAGTTCTTC; CDR3: CSVERDSSYNEQFF; D: -; size: -; J: TRBJ2-1; V: TRBV29-1
DNA: TGTGCCAGCAGCGTAGAGGTCACCGGGGAGCTGTTTTTT; CDR3: CASSVEVTGELFF; D: -; size: -; J: TRBJ2-2; V: TRBV9
DNA: TGCGCCAGCAGCTTGGGGTCGATCGAGCACTATGGCTACACCTTC; CDR3: CASSLGSIEHYGYTF; D: -; size: few; J: TRBJ1-2; V: TRBV5-1
DNA: TGTGCCAGCAGCTTAGTTGGTAGGTTGGGTGAAGCTTTCTTT; CDR3: CASSLVGRLGEAFF; D: -; size: -; J: TRBJ1-1; V: TRBV11-2
DNA: TGTGCCAGTAGCTCGGACGGGGATCAGCCCCAGCATTTT; CDR3: CASSSDGDQPQHF; D: -; size: -; J: TRBJ1-5; V: TRBV11-2
DNA: TGTGCCAGCAGCGTAGGGACAGGCCTATCGAACACTGAAGCTTTCTTT; CDR3: CASSVGTGLSNTEAFF; D: TRBD1; size: few; J: TRBJ1-1; V: TRBV9
DNA: TGTGCCAGCAGTCTACAGGGACTCATTTCACCCCTCCACTTT; CDR3: CASSLQGLISPLHF; D: -; size: few; J: TRBJ1-6; V: TRBV12-3/TRBV12-4
DNA: TGTGCCAGCAGTTTAGGGTCAGCCCTTGACGAGCAGTACTTC; CDR3: CASSLGSALDEQYF; D: -; size: -; J: TRBJ2-7; V: TRBV28
DNA: TGTGCCAGCAGCCCAGGGCTGGGTAATTCACCCCTCCACTTT; CDR3: CASSPGLGNSPLHF; D: -; size: -; J: TRBJ1-6; V: TRBV6-5
DNA: TGCAGCGTGACGGATTTCTCTGGGGCCAACGTCCTGACTTTC; CDR3: CSVTDFSGANVLTF; D: -; size: -; J: TRBJ2-6; V: TRBV29-1
DNA: TGTGCCATCATGGCGGACCCTAGCACAGATACGCAGTATTTT; CDR3: CAIMADPSTDTQYF; D: -; size: few; J: TRBJ2-3; V: TRBV10-3
DNA: TGTGCCAGCAGTAGGGGGCACGACTATGGCTACACCTTC; CDR3: CASSRGHDYGYTF; D: TRBD1; size: -; J: TRBJ1-2; V: TRBV12-3/TRBV12-4
DNA: TGCAGCGCCGGGACGACTTCTAACACCGGGGAGCTGTTTTTT; CDR3: CSAGTTSNTGELFF; D: -; size: -; J: TRBJ2-2; V: TRBV29-1
DNA: TGCGCCAGCAGCTTGACAGGGAGGACCGGGGAGCTGTTTTTT; CDR3: CASSLTGRTGELFF; D: -; size: -; J: TRBJ2-2; V: TRBV5-1
DNA: TGCAGTGCTAGCCCCCTCGTGTTAGCCAAAAACATTCAGTACTTC; CDR3: CSASPLVLAKNIQYF; D: -; size: few; J: TRBJ2-4; V: TRBV20-1
DNA: TGTGCCAGCAGCCTGGGCCAGGATAACTATGGCTACACCTTC; CDR3: CASSLGQDNYGYTF; D: -; size: -; J: TRBJ1-2; V: TRBV5-4
DNA: TGTGCCAGCAGCGTTCTAGGGGGATTTCAGGAGACCCAGTACTTC; CDR3: CASSVLGGFQETQYF; D: -; size: -; J: TRBJ2-5; V: TRBV9
DNA: TGTGCCAGCAGTTTAAGAGGGGTCTACAATCAGCCCCAGCATTTT; CDR3: CASSLRGVYNQPQHF; D: -; size: few; J: TRBJ1-5; V: TRBV12-3/TRBV12-4
DNA: TGTGCCAGCAGCCCACAGGGGGACTATGGCTACACCTTC; CDR3: CASSPQGDYGYTF; D: TRBD1; size: -; J: TRBJ1-2; V: TRBV27